The rows below give T cell receptor beta chains drawn from one sample of a study of T cell changes during pregnancy in multiple sclerosis. This table comes from immunoSEQ multiplex PCR, and its TCRdb copy is limited to in-frame clones, with some not included. The data show 80,000 to 100,000 clones, 85% to 95% seen once. The material was peripheral blood, obtained in the first trimester of pregnancy. All receptors derive from a female donor with multiple sclerosis, enrolled in a pregnancy study. CDR3s include the opening cysteine and the closing phenylalanine or tryptophan. The order of the fields is D gene, V gene, clone size, J gene, CDR3 protein, CDR3 DNA. D genes are given only for firm matches. A clone size is listed for some rows: how often the clone was seen (once, few, many), or a class if it is expanded.

>.|TRBV9|few|TRBJ2-1
CASSVGVRAREQFF
TGTGCCAGCAGCGTAGGGGTGCGGGCACGAGAGCAGTTCTTC
>.|TRBV5-8|.|TRBJ1-1
CASSLAGGDTEAFF
TGTGCCAGCAGCTTGGCCGGGGGTGATACTGAAGCTTTCTTT
>TRBD1|TRBV9|.|TRBJ2-2
CASSAPGTVNTGELFF
TGTGCCAGCAGCGCACCCGGGACAGTAAACACCGGGGAGCTGTTTTTT
>TRBD1|TRBV5-6|few|TRBJ1-1
CASISRTGRNMNTEAFF
TGTGCCAGCATCAGCAGGACAGGGAGGAATATGAACACTGAAGCTTTCTTT
>.|TRBV2|.|TRBJ2-3
CASSVDRYTDTQYF
TGTGCCAGCAGTGTTGACAGGTACACAGATACGCAGTATTTT
>.|TRBV4-3|.|TRBJ1-1
CASSQVRGSTEAFF
TGCGCCAGCAGCCAAGTGCGGGGTAGCACTGAAGCTTTCTTT
>TRBD2|TRBV5-4|.|TRBJ2-2
CASSLGGLTNTGELFF
TGTGCCAGCAGCTTGGGGGGACTAACGAACACCGGGGAGCTGTTTTTT
>.|TRBV5-6|.|TRBJ1-4
CASSTGRTQNEKLFF
TGTGCCAGCAGCACCGGACGGACTCAGAATGAAAAACTGTTTTTT
>.|TRBV7-2|.|TRBJ2-1
CASSFIPQGSGEQFF
TGTGCCAGCAGCTTCATCCCTCAGGGGAGCGGAGAGCAGTTCTTC
>TRBD1|TRBV10-3|.|TRBJ2-2
CAIGQGYPSDTGELFF
TGTGCCATTGGACAGGGCTACCCGTCGGACACCGGGGAGCTGTTTTTT
>TRBD2|TRBV19|.|TRBJ2-1
CASKAGGRNEQFF
TGTGCCAGTAAAGCGGGAGGGCGGAATGAGCAGTTCTTC
>.|TRBV7-8|few|TRBJ1-4
CASSTRQGFNEKLFF
TGTGCCAGCAGCACCCGGCAGGGGTTTAATGAAAAACTGTTTTTT
>.|TRBV9|.|TRBJ1-1
CASSRDNLNTEAFF
TGTGCCAGCAGCCGGGACAACCTGAACACTGAAGCTTTCTTT
>TRBD1|TRBV27|.|TRBJ2-7
CASGIDRGEQYF
TGTGCCAGCGGCATTGACAGGGGCGAGCAGTACTTC
>TRBD2|TRBV7-9|.|TRBJ2-7
CASSSPGTSQYF
TGTGCCAGCAGTTCGCCCGGGACTAGTCAGTACTTC
>.|TRBV11-2|.|TRBJ2-1
CASSSLGNEQFF
TGTGCCAGCAGCTCCTTGGGCAACGAGCAGTTCTTC
>.|TRBV6-5|.|TRBJ2-7
CASSPQRVGGYEQYF
TGTGCCAGCAGTCCACAGCGGGTGGGGGGCTACGAGCAGTACTTC
>.|TRBV27|.|TRBJ2-7
CASSPRRASSYEQYF
TGTGCCAGCAGTCCCCGCAGAGCGAGCTCCTACGAGCAGTACTTC
>TRBD2|TRBV27|.|TRBJ2-2
CASSFELAGTGELFF
TGTGCCAGCAGTTTCGAGCTAGCGGGCACCGGGGAGCTGTTTTTT
>.|TRBV28|.|TRBJ2-7
CASSPNRGEQYF
TGTGCCAGCAGCCCTAATAGGGGGGAGCAGTACTTC
>.|TRBV10-3|.|TRBJ2-7
CAIGQGHLGYEQYF
TGTGCCATCGGGCAGGGGCACTTGGGCTACGAGCAGTACTTC
>TRBD1|TRBV5-1|.|TRBJ2-5
CASSNWGTEETQYF
TGCGCCAGCAGCAATTGGGGGACAGAAGAGACCCAGTACTTC
>.|TRBV7-8|.|TRBJ1-2
CASSLVFWATEQTSYTF
TGTGCCAGCAGCTTAGTGTTCTGGGCTACAGAACAGACGAGCTACACCTTC
>.|TRBV29-1|.|TRBJ2-6
CSVVTDSGANVLTF
TGCAGCGTTGTTACTGATTCTGGGGCCAACGTCCTGACTTTC
>TRBD1|TRBV9|.|TRBJ2-7
CASSPRQGRYEQYF
TGTGCCAGCAGCCCACGACAGGGACGCTACGAGCAGTACTTC
>TRBD2|TRBV11-3|.|TRBJ2-1
CASSVEGREGKDEQFF
TGTGCCAGCAGCGTAGAGGGGCGGGAGGGAAAGGATGAGCAGTTCTTC
>TRBD1|TRBV5-4|.|TRBJ2-7
CASSNDRANYEQYF
TGTGCCAGCAGTAACGACAGGGCAAACTACGAGCAGTACTTC
>TRBD2|TRBV29-1|.|TRBJ2-1
CSVEIASGSFWVNEQFF
TGCAGCGTTGAGATCGCTAGCGGGAGTTTTTGGGTAAATGAGCAGTTCTTC
>TRBD1|TRBV5-4|.|TRBJ2-7
CASRHQGDHEQYF
TGTGCCAGCAGGCATCAGGGGGACCACGAGCAGTACTTC
>.|TRBV29-1|.|TRBJ1-4
CSVEEGPVNEKLFF
TGCAGCGTTGAGGAGGGGCCTGTTAATGAAAAACTGTTTTTT
>.|TRBV25-1|.|TRBJ2-6
CASSSSMAAGANVLTF
TGTGCCAGCAGTTCCTCCATGGCGGCTGGGGCCAACGTCCTGACTTTC
>TRBD1|TRBV18|.|TRBJ1-2
CASSPRDRGNYGYTF
TGTGCCAGCTCACCCCGGGACAGGGGAAACTATGGCTACACCTTC
>TRBD1|TRBV11-2|.|TRBJ1-2
CASSPRTGGEGYTF
TGTGCCAGCAGCCCCCGGACAGGGGGCGAGGGCTACACCTTC
>.|TRBV6-6|.|TRBJ1-2
CASSYGHPYGYTF
TGTGCCAGCAGTTACGGGCACCCCTATGGCTACACCTTC